These 31 T cell receptor beta chains were all obtained from the same sample, sequenced in a study of T-cell reconstitution after alpha-beta-depleted transplantation in children. Preparing the TCRbeta library involved the use of unique molecular identifiers. TCRdb recomputed calls from the PCR reads with MiXCR, one row per CDR3 protein. Of fewer than 1 million distinct CDR3 sequences in the sample, around 15% were seen once. The input for sequencing was PBMCs, mostly from graft donor cells, taken 360 days after TCRalphabeta/CD19-depleted stem cell transplant. Every receptor here comes from a male patient between 5 and 17 years old who had a stem cell transplant for acute lymphoblastic leukemia, so the T cells may come from the graft donor.

The gene calls are TRBV25-1 and TRBJ1-5; D may be TRBD1 (5 bases). This CDR3 is built from 13 residues. Trimming removed 2 bases from V and 8 bases from J, with 10 bases in between. CDR1 and CDR2 from the germline V gene are MGHDK and SYGVNS. The CDR3 sequence: CASSEQGVEPQHF. The CDR3 region has the DNA TGTGCCAGCAGTGAACAGGGAGTAGAGCCCCAGCATTTT.

The chain uses TRBV24-1 and TRBJ2-7; D is unresolved. V was trimmed by 3 bases and J by 0 bases, leaving 14 bases between them. The CDR3 is 16 residues long. In germline, CDR1 is KGHDR, CDR2 SFDVKD. The CDR3: CATSDKMSINSYEQYF. DNA of the CDR3: TGTGCCACCAGTGATAAGATGTCTATTAACTCCTACGAGCAGTACTTC.

This clonotype was seen a few times. The chain recombines TRBV7-9 with TRBJ2-7, with D perhaps matching TRBD1 (5 bases). The V end lost 5 bases, the J end lost 7 bases, and 9 bases lay between the germline ends. The CDR3 consists of 11 residues. The germline gives CDR1 SEHNR, CDR2 FQNEAQ (reference sequence). The CDR3 region has the DNA TGTGCCAGCAGCCTCTACAGGGAGCAGTACTTC. It is translated as CASSLYREQYF.

This clonotype was counted between two and nine times. This rearrangement joins TRBV4-1 to TRBJ2-5, with D maybe TRBD2 (7 bases). Trimming removed 1 base from V and 0 bases from J, with 18 bases in between. This CDR3 region has 18 residues. The germline V gene encodes CDR1 MGHRA and CDR2 YSYEKL. The CDR3 is CASSQGPPGRGYQETQYF. The CDR3 bases are TGCGCCAGCAGCCAAGGCCCCCCAGGGAGGGGGTACCAAGAGACCCAGTACTTC.

The chain uses TRBV11-1 and TRBJ2-3; the match to TRBD1 covers 10 bases. Germline lookup yields CDR1 SGHAT and CDR2 FQDESV (reference sequence). This CDR3 region has 21 residues. J lost 2 bases, V lost 2 bases, and 19 bases had no gene match. The CDR3 protein is CASSLRFRDRGLPNSTDTQYF. As DNA, the CDR3 is TGTGCCAGCAGCTTACGGTTCCGGGACAGGGGTTTACCAAATTCCACAGATACGCAGTATTTT.

This clonotype has a handful of counts. The CDR3 protein is CASSPGGGPDGTEAFF. The DNA of the CDR3 is TGCGCCAGCAGCCCGGGGGGCGGGCCCGACGGGACTGAAGCTTTCTTT. This chain joins TRBV5-1 and TRBJ1-1; D possibly corresponds to TRBD1 (6 bases). The germline CDR1 and CDR2 sequences are SGHRS and YFSETQ. V lost 4 bases and J lost 5, with 21 bases in between. This CDR3 is 16 amino acids long.

This chain uses TRBV29-1 with TRBJ2-1; D is perhaps TRBD1 (6 bases). The germline V gene has CDR1 SQVTM and CDR2 ANQGSEA. The CDR3 runs to 12 residues. V gave up 7 bases and J gave up 6 bases, with 13 bases separating them. As DNA, the CDR3 is TGCAGCGGGGGGCCTTTTGGCAATGAGCAGTTCTTC. As protein: CSGGPFGNEQFF.

The rearrangement joins TRBV7-2 to TRBJ2-2, with a weak D call TRBD1 (6 bases). V lost 5 bases and J lost 2, with 15 bases in between. The CDR3 is 16 amino acids. Germline values: CDR1 SGHTA, CDR2 FQGNSA. The CDR3 DNA follows: TGTGCCAGCAGCAAAACCGGGACAATCAACACCGGGGAGCTGTTTTTT. Protein: CASSKTGTINTGELFF.

This chain uses TRBV12-3 or TRBV12-4 with TRBJ1-4; 11 bases align to TRBD1. V lost 5 bases, J lost 6 bases, and 8 bases stayed unmatched. The CDR3 runs 16 residues. CDR3: CASSIGQGARYEKLFF. The CDR3 nucleotides read TGTGCCAGCAGTATTGGACAGGGGGCTCGATATGAAAAACTGTTTTTT.

This clonotype was seen a handful of times. V gene TRBV4-1 combines with J gene TRBJ2-7; D gene unclear. Germline loops: CDR1 MGHRA, CDR2 YSYEKL. Trimming stripped 2 bases from V and 3 bases from J, with 11 bases between. The CDR3 totals 14 residues. CDR3 sequence reads: CASSQTLLGYEQYF. The CDR3 coding sequence is TGCGCCAGCAGCCAAACCCTCCTCGGCTACGAGCAGTACTTC.

This clonotype has more than one count but fewer than ten. The CDR3 loop reads CASSLGLAGGGSYEQYF. CDR3 coding DNA: TGTGCCAGCAGCTTGGGACTAGCGGGAGGGGGGTCCTACGAGCAGTACTTC. V and J are TRBV7-9 and TRBJ2-7; 16 positions match TRBD2. Germline V CDR1 and CDR2: SEHNR, FQNEAQ (reference sequence). V shed 3 bases, J shed 1 base, and the junction held 3 bases outside the gene matches. This CDR3 contains 17 residues. The whole variable domain, remainder taken from reference TRBV7-9 and TRBJ2-7, is DTGVSQNPRHKITKRGQNVTFRCDPISEHNRLYWYRQTLGQGPEFLTYFQNEAQLEKSRLLSDRFSAERPKGSFSTLEIQRTEQGDSAMYLCASSLGLAGGGSYEQYFGPGTRLTVT.

The chain has TRBV6-1 and TRBJ2-7; the D is unclear. The CDR3 spans 10 residues. Germline CDR1 and CDR2: MNHNS and SASEGT. Trimming removed 7 bases at V and 1 base at J, with 2 bases between. DNA of the CDR3: TGTGCCAGCAATTCCTACGAGCAGTACTTC. This sequence encodes CASNSYEQYF.

The V gene is TRBV7-2, the J gene TRBJ1-5; no definite D call. Germline V gene lookup returns CDR1 SGHTA and CDR2 FQGNSA. Deletions cut 4 bases from V and 3 bases from J, with 10 bases between. The CDR3 sequence is 14 residues long. The CDR3 loop reads CASSSGWVNQPQHF. The DNA for the CDR3 is TGTGCCAGCAGCTCGGGATGGGTCAATCAGCCCCAGCATTTT.

The CDR3 DNA follows: TGTGCCAGCAGCACAACAGGGGGCAACATTCAGTACTTC. It is translated as CASSTTGGNIQYF. The chain employs TRBV7-3 and TRBJ2-4; 9 bases align to TRBD1. Germline assignment: CDR1 SGHTA and CDR2 FQGTGA. This CDR3 has 13 amino acids. Trimming cost V 5 bases and J 7 bases; bases outside gene matches: 3.

This clonotype was counted ten times or more. J is TRBJ2-7 and V is TRBV20-1; 8 nucleotides agree with TRBD2. J was trimmed by 3 bases and V by 3 bases; bases with no gene match: 7. Germline CDR1 reads DFQATT; CDR2 reads SNEGSKA (reference sequence). The CDR3 consists of 14 residues. CDR3 in DNA: TGCAGTGCTAGGGGACTAGTTGGTAGCTACGAGCAGTACTTC. It specifies CSARGLVGSYEQYF.

The CDR3 nucleotides read TGTGCCAGCAGCTTACAGGGGACTAGCGGGAGAACAGATACGCAGTATTTT. This codes for CASSLQGTSGRTDTQYF. The rearrangement joins TRBV7-2 to TRBJ2-3; 14 bases fit TRBD2. CDR1 SGHTA and CDR2 FQGNSA come from the germline V gene. This CDR3 has 17 residues. J was trimmed by 3 bases and V by 2 bases; bases with no gene match: 4.

J is TRBJ2-7 and V is TRBV29-1; 10 bases fit TRBD1. J gave up 7 bases and V 6 bases, and 6 bases lay outside the gene matches. CDR3 length equals 12 residues. CDR1 SQVTM and CDR2 ANQGSEA come from the germline V gene. CDR3 nucleotide sequence: TGCAGCGTGAGACAGGGGGCGGGGGAGCAGTACTTC. Its translation: CSVRQGAGEQYF.

The genes are TRBV6-4 and TRBJ2-5; TRBD2 agrees at 12 bases. This CDR3 contains 20 residues. V lost 6 bases, J lost 0 bases, and 17 bases stayed unmatched. CDR1 is MRHNA and CDR2 is SNTAGT in the germline V gene. CDR3 nucleotide sequence: TGTGCCAGCAGCGTGACTAGCGGGAGACGCGGGGCTCCAAACCAAGAGACCCAGTACTTC. Its translation: CASSVTSGRRGAPNQETQYF.

V is TRBV6-5 and J is TRBJ1-1; no reliable D call. This CDR3 comprises 14 residues. The ends were cut back, 2 bases at V and 1 base at J, with 8 bases in the middle. Per germline, CDR1 MNHEY and CDR2 SVGAGI. CDR3 in DNA: TGTGCCAGCAGTTACGGTGTGGAGAACACTGAAGCTTTCTTT. Translated: CASSYGVENTEAFF.

Ten or more counts support this clonotype. The chain is built from TRBV5-6 and TRBJ2-3, with unresolved D. CDR3 length: 13 residues. V lost 0 bases and J 7 bases, leaving 9 bases between the germline ends. The germline CDR1 and CDR2 sequences are SGHDT and YYEEEE. The CDR3 sequence is CASSLASPHTQYF. In DNA form, the CDR3 reads TGTGCCAGCAGCTTGGCAAGCCCCCATACGCAGTATTTT.

This CDR3 is CASSLDSRQPQHF. The CDR3 bases are TGTGCCAGCAGTTTAGACAGCCGTCAGCCCCAGCATTTT. This sequence joins TRBV12-3 or TRBV12-4 and TRBJ1-5; D unresolved. The CDR3 is 13 amino acids. Trimming cost V 1 base and J 6 bases, with 7 bases left between them.

The V gene is TRBV24-1, the J gene TRBJ2-3; a possible D gene is TRBD2 (5 bases). V gave up 2 bases and J gave up 8 bases, with 10 bases separating them. The CDR3 covers 13 residues. CDR1 KGHDR and CDR2 SFDVKD come from the germline V gene. The CDR3 bases are TGTGCCACCAGTGATTCTCCGGCGGGTACGCAGTATTTT. Amino acid sequence: CATSDSPAGTQYF.

The chain employs TRBV24-1 and TRBJ2-6; D is uncertain. The CDR3 is 16 residues long. V gave up 3 bases and J gave up 0 bases, with 8 bases separating them. Germline V gene data show CDR1 as KGHDR and CDR2 as SFDVKD. In nucleotides, the CDR3 is TGTGCCACCAGTGATCCTCGGCTCTCTGGGGCCAACGTCCTGACTTTC. It yields the protein CATSDPRLSGANVLTF.

This clonotype was seen only a few times. The chain carries TRBV7-9 and TRBJ1-4, with D perhaps TRBD1 (6 bases). The CDR3 has 13 residues. Trimming pared 7 bases from V and 4 bases from J, leaving 10 bases between. Germline CDR1 and CDR2: SEHNR and FQNEAQ (reference sequence). This chain's CDR3 is CASTGVLNEKLFF. CDR3 DNA: TGTGCCAGCACAGGGGTCCTTAATGAAAAACTGTTTTTT. Complete variable domain (other parts from reference TRBV7-9 and TRBJ1-4): DTGVSQNPRHKITKRGQNVTFRCDPISEHNRLYWYRQTLGQGPEFLTYFQNEAQLEKSRLLSDRFSAERPKGSFSTLEIQRTEQGDSAMYLCASTGVLNEKLFFGSGTQLSVL.

CDR3 sequence (DNA): TGCGCCAGCAGCGTATTACGGGACCTAGTTTACGAGCAGTACTTC. Its translation is CASSVLRDLVYEQYF. The chain carries TRBV5-1 and TRBJ2-7; D assignment may be TRBD1 or TRBD2 (5 bases each). Germline V lookup: CDR1 SGHRS, CDR2 YFSETQ. V lost 4 bases and J 4 bases, leaving 18 bases between the germline ends. This CDR3 spans 15 amino acids.

J is TRBJ2-7 and V is TRBV7-9; tentatively, D is TRBD1 (6 bases). V gave up 8 bases and J gave up 2 bases, with 19 bases separating them. The CDR3 totals 15 residues. Germline V gene sequence: CDR1 SEHNR, CDR2 FQNEAQ (reference sequence). CDR3 in DNA: TGTGCCAGCCAACTTCCGGGACAAGGCCCCTACGAGCAGTACTTC. It encodes CASQLPGQGPYEQYF.

The rearrangement uses TRBV6-1 and TRBJ1-5; 8 bases map to TRBD1. The V and J ends lost 6 bases and 11 bases, in that order; junction bases with no gene match: 12. CDR3 length: 14 residues. The germline gives CDR1 MNHNS, CDR2 SASEGT. CDR3 DNA: TGTGCCAGCAGGGTCGGACAGGGAAAATTGGCCCAGCATTTT. Translation: CASRVGQGKLAQHF.

In its sample, this clonotype was seen a few times. This chain uses TRBV5-1 with TRBJ2-7; 14 positions match TRBD2. The CDR3 is 15 amino acids. Germline V lookup: CDR1 SGHRS, CDR2 YFSETQ. After removal of 6 bases from V and 3 bases from J, the junction contained 5 bases not matched to a gene. This chain's CDR3 is CASTFGLAGGYEQYF. CDR3 bases: TGCGCCAGCACCTTCGGACTAGCGGGGGGCTACGAGCAGTACTTC.

Remarks on this clonotype: A read error may explain this, as a much larger clone is one base away. This likely comes from a read error, as the CDR3 has no conserved phenylalanine or tryptophan at its end. The chain employs TRBV12-3 or TRBV12-4 and TRBJ1-1; 7 nucleotides line up with TRBD1. The V and J ends lost 8 bases and 0 bases, in that order; junction bases with no gene match: 6. This CDR3 region has 14 residues. In DNA form, the CDR3 reads TGTGCCAGCGCGGGACAGCTCATGAACACTGAAGCTTTCATT. It encodes CASAGQLMNTEAFI.

The chain employs TRBV28 and TRBJ1-5; no reliable D call. Germline values: CDR1 MDHEN, CDR2 SYDVKM. V dropped 5 bases and J dropped 2 bases, with 16 bases sitting between them. The CDR3 is made up of 16 amino acids. The CDR3 DNA reads as TGTGCCAGCAGTACCCTCGGGGAGGGAGGCAATCAGCCCCAGCATTTT. It yields the protein CASSTLGEGGNQPQHF. Complete variable domain (other parts from reference TRBV28 and TRBJ1-5): DVKVTQSSRYLVKRTGEKVFLECVQDMDHENMFWYRQDPGLGLRLIYFSYDVKMKEKGDIPEGYSVSREKKERFSLILESASTNQTSMYLCASSTLGEGGNQPQHFGDGTRLSIL.

The CDR3 here is CASSDGLPTQYF. The DNA of the CDR3 is TGTGCCAGCAGCGACGGACTACCGACCCAGTACTTC. V and J are TRBV9 and TRBJ2-5; TRBD2 is a possible D gene (6 bases). There are 12 residues in the CDR3. With 3 bases removed from V and 7 bases from J, the gap between germline ends came to 10 bases. The V gene's germline CDR1 is SGDLS and CDR2 YYNGEE.